One sample yielded the 12 T cell receptor beta chains listed below, sequenced in a study of monozygotic twins with inflammatory bowel disease. TCRdb re-called the 5' RACE reads, yielding one record per CDR3 amino acid sequence without DNA. The sample has about 330,000 distinct CDR3 sequences. Sequenced material: blood. The receptors were sampled from a human donor with ulcerative colitis or Crohn's disease, or a healthy co-twin of an affected twin (not recorded which).

This sequence joins TRBV20-1 and TRBJ2-7. There are 13 residues in the CDR3. CDR1 is DFQATT and CDR2 is SNEGSKA in the germline V gene (reference sequence). CDR3: CSARTGYGYEQYF.

This CDR3 reads CASSYSGKFNEKLFF. The chain couples TRBV6-2 or TRBV6-3 to TRBJ1-4. From germline, CDR1 is MNHEY and CDR2 SVGEGT. The CDR3 spans 15 residues.

V and J are TRBV5-1 and TRBJ2-2. Germline V lookup: CDR1 SGHRS, CDR2 YFSETQ. The CDR3 covers 15 residues. CDR3 loop: CASNNGVSFTGELFF.

The chain recombines TRBV20-1 with TRBJ2-7; TCRdb's D call, TRBD1, is unchecked because there is no DNA. The CDR3 runs 15 residues. CDR1 is DFQATT, CDR2 SNEGSKA, per germline (reference sequence). CDR3 protein: CSARDSAGPLDEQYF.

The CDR3: CASSSSGQGSEQFF. The V and J genes are TRBV5-1 and TRBJ2-1; TCRdb reports TRBD1, a call that lacks DNA to check it against. Germline CDR1 SGHRS, CDR2 YFSETQ. The CDR3 has 14 residues.

The rearrangement links TRBV5-1 to TRBJ2-3; TCRdb's D call of TRBD2 is untestable without DNA. The CDR3 has 16 residues. Per germline, CDR1 SGHRS and CDR2 YFSETQ. The CDR3: CASSYPSGVSTDTQYF.

This chain uses TRBV28 with TRBJ2-5; TCRdb calls TRBD2, which cannot be checked without DNA. Germline loops: CDR1 MDHEN, CDR2 SYDVKM. This CDR3 contains 16 residues. Here the CDR3 reads CASSYGTSAPWGVQYF. Variable domain in full (rest from reference TRBV28 and TRBJ2-5): DVKVTQSSRYLVKRTGEKVFLECVQDMDHENMFWYRQDPGLGLRLIYFSYDVKMKEKGDIPEGYSVSREKKERFSLILESASTNQTSMYLCASSYGTSAPWGVQYFGPGTRLLVL.

The rearrangement uses TRBV21-1 and TRBJ1-2; TCRdb selects TRBD1, and the lack of DNA leaves this call unchecked. TRBV21-1 is annotated as a pseudogene. The CDR3 runs 14 residues. This chain's CDR3 is CASSKEGVAYGYTF.

The J gene is TRBJ2-5, the V gene TRBV30; TCRdb lists TRBD1, though no DNA is available to test this call. Germline V lookup: CDR1 GTSNPN, CDR2 SVGIG (reference sequence). The CDR3 is 12 amino acids. The CDR3 region is CAWATGVQTQYF.

This rearrangement joins TRBV7-9 to TRBJ2-5; TCRdb lists TRBD1, though no DNA is available to test this call. The CDR3 length is 16 residues. The germline gives CDR1 SEHNR, CDR2 FQNEAQ (reference sequence). The CDR3 sequence is CASSLALHGGGETQYF.

The J gene is TRBJ2-1, the V gene TRBV11-3; TCRdb reports TRBD2, a call that lacks DNA to check it against. Germline V gene sequence: CDR1 SGHNT, CDR2 YENEEA. The CDR3 sequence is 16 residues long. The CDR3 is CASSSPVAGGPNEQFF.

The CDR3 loop is CASSLRWEGSSYEQYF. J is TRBJ2-7 and V is TRBV7-2; lacking DNA, the TRBD2 call made by TCRdb goes unchecked. Germline-derived CDR1 and CDR2 are SGHTA and FQGNSA. The CDR3 length is 16 residues.